Listed below are T cell receptor beta chains from one sample, sequenced in a study of blood T cells in healthy people across ages. TCRdb reprocessed the 5' RACE reads via MiXCR and lists one record per CDR3 protein. The sample lists 1.5 million to 1.8 million distinct CDR3 sequences; approximately 42% were seen once. The specimen sequenced was blood. The receptors were gathered from a woman aged 18-29 years in good health. Both conserved end residues are part of each CDR3. D genes are given only for firm matches. Part of the rows lack a size; the others show once, few, many or a class for expanded clones.

-	TRBV7-2	TRBJ1-5	-	TGTGCCAGCAGCTTAGACGCCACCAATCAGCCCCAGCATTTT	CASSLDATNQPQHF
TRBD2	TRBV6-6	TRBJ2-7	-	TGTGCCAGCAGTCAGGGACTATATGTCGAGCAGTACTTC	CASSQGLYVEQYF
-	TRBV20-1	TRBJ1-1	-	TGCAGTGCTAGAGACAGGGCCTTTTCGGCTTTCTTT	CSARDRAFSAFF
-	TRBV9	TRBJ1-2	-	TGTGCCAGCAGCACCCTTGGGCACGAAGGCTACACCTTC	CASSTLGHEGYTF
-	TRBV10-3	TRBJ2-7	few	TGTGCCATCAGCTATACGGGGTCCTCCTACGAGCAGTACTTC	CAISYTGSSYEQYF
-	TRBV6-2/TRBV6-3	TRBJ2-3	-	TGTGCCAGCAGTTCCCTCGGTCCGGCTGCACAAGATACGCAGTATTTT	CASSSLGPAAQDTQYF
-	TRBV14	TRBJ2-6	-	TGTGCCAGCGACAAAACTGGGACCAACGTCCTGACTTTC	CASDKTGTNVLTF
-	TRBV10-3	TRBJ1-1	few	TGTGCCATCAGTGACGGTGGGAACACTGAAGCTTTCTTT	CAISDGGNTEAFF
-	TRBV7-3	TRBJ2-1	-	TGTGCCAGCAGCTCCTCTCCAGCTCCCTACAATGAGCAGTTCTTC	CASSSSPAPYNEQFF
-	TRBV5-6	TRBJ2-1	-	TGTGCCAGCAGCTTGAACAGGGTCACCTACAATGAGCAGTTCTTC	CASSLNRVTYNEQFF
TRBD2	TRBV6-2/TRBV6-3	TRBJ2-3	-	TGTGCCAGCAGTTACCGATCTAGCGGGGGGACAGATACGCAGTATTTT	CASSYRSSGGTDTQYF
TRBD1	TRBV28	TRBJ2-5	few	TGTGCCAGCAGAATTTACAGGGGGGCAGAGACCCAGTACTTC	CASRIYRGAETQYF
-	TRBV29-1	TRBJ2-3	many	TGCAGCGTTGTTGGCAGGAACACAGATACGCAGTATTTT	CSVVGRNTDTQYF
-	TRBV27	TRBJ1-6	-	TGTGCCACCAAAGAACAGGGTTATTCACCCCTCCACTTT	CATKEQGYSPLHF
-	TRBV4-1	TRBJ1-4	-	TGCGCCAGCAGCCAAGACCCGTGGGTTCAGTTTTTT	CASSQDPWVQFF
-	TRBV7-9	TRBJ2-4	once	TGTGCCAGCAGCGCCTCCATGGGGCTAGCGTGGGGAAACATTCAGTACTTC	CASSASMGLAWGNIQYF
TRBD2	TRBV7-2	TRBJ2-2	-	TGTGCCAGCAGCCAACAACTGGCTAGCGGAAACACCGGGGAGCTGTTTTTT	CASSQQLASGNTGELFF
TRBD1	TRBV28	TRBJ1-4	-	TGTGCCAGCAAGACAGGGAATGAAAAACTGTTTTTT	CASKTGNEKLFF
-	TRBV28	TRBJ1-2	once	TGTGCCAGCAATTCCTCGGGGCCGCGATCGGAAGGCTACACCTTC	CASNSSGPRSEGYTF
TRBD2	TRBV6-5	TRBJ2-7	-	TGTGCCAGCAGTCCTAGGACTAGCGGCCCAACCTACGAGCAGTACTTC	CASSPRTSGPTYEQYF
TRBD2	TRBV7-2	TRBJ2-1	many	TGTGCCAGCAGCTTCGCTAGCGGGCTACACAATGAGCAGTTCTTC	CASSFASGLHNEQFF
-	TRBV4-1	TRBJ2-7	-	TGCGCCAGCAGCCTGTCGGACAGAGGGAATATCTACGAGCAGTACTTC	CASSLSDRGNIYEQYF
-	TRBV7-9	TRBJ2-5	-	TGTGCCAGCCTTACCGGCTCCTACCAAGAGACCCAGTACTTC	CASLTGSYQETQYF
TRBD1	TRBV28	TRBJ1-2	few	TGTGCCAGCAGTTTAGGTGGACAGGGGGCGACGAACTATGGCTACACCTTC	CASSLGGQGATNYGYTF
-	TRBV7-9	TRBJ2-2	once	TGTGCCAGCAGCTTAGTGGCCAGGGCGACCGGGGAGCTGTTTTTT	CASSLVARATGELFF
-	TRBV12-3/TRBV12-4	TRBJ2-4	few	TGTGCCAGCAGTTTACGCGACTTAGCCAAAAACATTCAGTACTTC	CASSLRDLAKNIQYF
-	TRBV4-1	TRBJ1-1	-	TGCGCCAGCAGCCAAGTAGTCCCAGGTATTGAAGCTTTCTTT	CASSQVVPGIEAFF
-	TRBV6-6	TRBJ2-3	few	TGTGCCAGCAGTTACCCTGTCGGAAGCACAGATACGCAGTATTTT	CASSYPVGSTDTQYF
TRBD1	TRBV29-1	TRBJ1-1	few	TGCAGCGCAAGCGGACAGGGAACCACTGAAGCTTTCTTT	CSASGQGTTEAFF
-	TRBV20-1	TRBJ2-6	-	TGCAGTGAGGACAGCTCTGGGGCCAACGTCCTGACTTTC	CSEDSSGANVLTF
TRBD1	TRBV6-2/TRBV6-3	TRBJ2-2	-	TGTGCCAGCAGAAGCCCGGGACAGGGGTACACCGGGGAGCTGTTTTTT	CASRSPGQGYTGELFF
TRBD2	TRBV14	TRBJ2-2	-	TGTGCCAGCAGCCAAGATGCGACTAGCCCCGGGGAGCTGTTTTTT	CASSQDATSPGELFF
TRBD2	TRBV20-1	TRBJ2-7	-	TGCAGTGCTAGAGATTACTTAGCGGGGGATGGGTCCTACGAGCAGTACTTC	CSARDYLAGDGSYEQYF
TRBD1	TRBV7-6	TRBJ2-1	-	TGTACCAGCAGCACAGGACAGGGAAAAAATGAGCAGTTCTTC	CTSSTGQGKNEQFF
TRBD1	TRBV20-1	TRBJ2-1	-	TGCAGTGCTGCCGGGACAGACTACAATGAGCAGTTCTTC	CSAAGTDYNEQFF
-	TRBV6-6	TRBJ2-3	few	TGTGCCAGCCTACGGGGGACTGGCACAGATACGCAGTATTTT	CASLRGTGTDTQYF
-	TRBV20-1	TRBJ1-5	few	TGCAGTGCCGCTCCGAACAGAGATAATCAGCCCCAGCATTTT	CSAAPNRDNQPQHF
-	TRBV12-5	TRBJ2-7	-	TGTGCTAGTGGTGTGGACAGTAACTACGAGCAGTACTTC	CASGVDSNYEQYF
TRBD1	TRBV7-2	TRBJ2-7	-	TGTGCCAGCAAATGGACAGGGGGTGAATACTACGAGCAGTACTTC	CASKWTGGEYYEQYF
-	TRBV7-8	TRBJ2-5	-	TGTGCCAGCAGCTTAGATCGAGGCCGGGGGGAGACCCAGTACTTC	CASSLDRGRGETQYF
-	TRBV14	TRBJ2-7	many	TGTGCCAGCAGCAAGAGCTCCTACGAGCAGTACTTC	CASSKSSYEQYF
-	TRBV7-2	TRBJ2-7	-	TGTGCCAGCAGCTTAGCCGCGGCAAGCTCCTACGAGCAGTACTTC	CASSLAAASSYEQYF
-	TRBV4-3	TRBJ2-7	-	TGCGCCAGCAGCCAAGATTGGGGGGCCGGCTCCTACGAGCAGTACTTC	CASSQDWGAGSYEQYF
-	TRBV2	TRBJ2-3	-	TGTGCCAGCAGTGTACACACATCCACAGATACGCAGTATTTT	CASSVHTSTDTQYF
-	TRBV12-3/TRBV12-4	TRBJ1-6	-	TGTGCCAGCACCCTGGGTGCGGGTTCACCCCTCCACTTT	CASTLGAGSPLHF
TRBD2	TRBV12-3/TRBV12-4	TRBJ2-3	few	TGTGCCAGCAGCACAGCGGGGTTTAGCACAGATACGCAGTATTTT	CASSTAGFSTDTQYF
-	TRBV24-1	TRBJ2-1	-	TGTGCCACCAGTGATTCAATGAGAGGGGGGGCGTACAATGAGCAGTTCTTC	CATSDSMRGGAYNEQFF
-	TRBV4-1	TRBJ1-5	-	TGCGCCAGCAGCCAAGACTCGGGGGTGAGCAATCAGCCCCAGCATTTT	CASSQDSGVSNQPQHF
TRBD2	TRBV20-1	TRBJ2-1	-	TGCAGTGCTAGGCGGCCTAGCGGGAGGAACAATGAGCAGTTCTTC	CSARRPSGRNNEQFF
-	TRBV2	TRBJ2-7	few	TGTGCCAGCAACCCGGGGGGCTATACCTACGAGCAGTACTTC	CASNPGGYTYEQYF
TRBD2	TRBV7-2	TRBJ2-1	few	TGTGCCAGCAGCTTAGAGACTAGCGGGGGTAATGAGCAGTTCTTC	CASSLETSGGNEQFF
TRBD1	TRBV20-1	TRBJ1-5	few	TGCAGTGCTAGGACAGGGGCTCGGGGCAATCAGCCCCAGCATTTT	CSARTGARGNQPQHF
TRBD1	TRBV7-9	TRBJ1-4	-	TGTGCCCTCTCGCAACCCTCGAGACAGGGAGGAGGTAATGAAAAACTGTTTTTT	CALSQPSRQGGGNEKLFF
TRBD1	TRBV12-3/TRBV12-4	TRBJ1-6	few	TGTGCCAGCAGTTTATACAGGGGCGATAATTCACCCCTCCACTTT	CASSLYRGDNSPLHF
-	TRBV2	TRBJ1-2	few	TGTGCCAGCAATACAGGGCCCTATGGCTACACCTTC	CASNTGPYGYTF
-	TRBV20-1	TRBJ1-6	once	TGCAGCGTCTCAGGGGCTGTGGGTTCACCCCTCCACTTT	CSVSGAVGSPLHF
-	TRBV20-1	TRBJ2-4	-	TGCAGTGCTAGAGAACGACTAGGGCTAGCAAAAAACATTCAGTACTTC	CSARERLGLAKNIQYF
TRBD2	TRBV20-1	TRBJ2-1	few	TGCAGTGCTAGAGATCGACTAGCGGGAGCGTCCTACAATGAGCAGTTCTTC	CSARDRLAGASYNEQFF
-	TRBV7-9	TRBJ2-1	few	TGTGCCAGCAGCGACTTAAAGGATGAGCAGTTCTTC	CASSDLKDEQFF
TRBD2	TRBV20-1	TRBJ2-1	few	TGCAGTGCAAAAGGACTAGCGGGAAACAATGAGCAGTTCTTC	CSAKGLAGNNEQFF